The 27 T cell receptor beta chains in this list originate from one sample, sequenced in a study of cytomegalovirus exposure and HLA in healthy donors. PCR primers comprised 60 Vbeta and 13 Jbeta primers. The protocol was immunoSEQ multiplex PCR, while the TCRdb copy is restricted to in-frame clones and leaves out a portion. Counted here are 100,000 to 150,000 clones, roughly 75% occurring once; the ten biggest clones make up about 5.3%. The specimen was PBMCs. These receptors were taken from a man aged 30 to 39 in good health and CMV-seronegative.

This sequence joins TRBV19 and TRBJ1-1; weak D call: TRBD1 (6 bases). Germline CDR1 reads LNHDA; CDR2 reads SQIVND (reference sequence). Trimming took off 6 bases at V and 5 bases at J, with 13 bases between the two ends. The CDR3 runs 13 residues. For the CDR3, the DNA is TGTGCCAGTAGCTGGACTAGGGGGACTGAAGCTTTCTTT. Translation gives CASSWTRGTEAFF. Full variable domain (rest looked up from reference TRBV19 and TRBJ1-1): DGGITQSPKYLFRKEGQNVTLSCEQNLNHDAMYWYRQDPGQGLRLIYYSQIVNDFQKGDIAEGYSVSREKKESFPLTVTSAQKNPTAFYLCASSWTRGTEAFFGQGTRLTVV.

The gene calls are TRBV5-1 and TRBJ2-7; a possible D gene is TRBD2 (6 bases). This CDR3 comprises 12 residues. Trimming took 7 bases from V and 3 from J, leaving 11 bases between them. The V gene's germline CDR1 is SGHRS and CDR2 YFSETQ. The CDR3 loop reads CASGGGNYEQYF. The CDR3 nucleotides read TGCGCCAGCGGGGGAGGAAACTACGAGCAGTACTTC.

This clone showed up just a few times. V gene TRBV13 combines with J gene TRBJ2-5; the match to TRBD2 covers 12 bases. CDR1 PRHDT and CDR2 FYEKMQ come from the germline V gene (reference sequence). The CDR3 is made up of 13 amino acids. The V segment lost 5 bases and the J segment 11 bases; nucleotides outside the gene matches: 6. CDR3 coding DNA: TGTGCCAGCAGCCGACTAGCGGGGGATTCGCAGTACTTC. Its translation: CASSRLAGDSQYF.

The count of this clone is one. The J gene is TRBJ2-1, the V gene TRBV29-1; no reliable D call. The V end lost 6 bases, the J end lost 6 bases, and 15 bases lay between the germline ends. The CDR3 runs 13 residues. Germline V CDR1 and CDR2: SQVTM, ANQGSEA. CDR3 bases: TGCAGCGTCGCGACTCTAGTAATCAATGAGCAGTTCTTC. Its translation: CSVATLVINEQFF.

The CDR3: CSAPQVAAFF. DNA for the CDR3: TGCAGTGCACCGCAGGTAGCGGCTTTCTTT. The chain uses TRBV20-1 and TRBJ1-1; D is uncertain. Per the germline V gene, CDR1 is DFQATT and CDR2 is SNEGSKA (reference sequence). V lost 6 bases, J lost 11 bases, and 13 bases lay in between. CDR3 length: 10 amino acids.

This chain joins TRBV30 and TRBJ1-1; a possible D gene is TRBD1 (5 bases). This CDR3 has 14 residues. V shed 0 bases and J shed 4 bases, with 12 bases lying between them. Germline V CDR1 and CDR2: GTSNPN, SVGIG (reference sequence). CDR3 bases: TGTGCCTGGAGTGTATCGGGGGGGAGCACTGAAGCTTTCTTT. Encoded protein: CAWSVSGGSTEAFF.

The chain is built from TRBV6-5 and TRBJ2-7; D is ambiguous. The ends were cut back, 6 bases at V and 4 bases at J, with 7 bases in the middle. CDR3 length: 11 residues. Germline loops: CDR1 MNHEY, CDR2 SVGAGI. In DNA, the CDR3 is TGTGCCAGCAGGAACAGATACGAGCAGTACTTC. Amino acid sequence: CASRNRYEQYF.

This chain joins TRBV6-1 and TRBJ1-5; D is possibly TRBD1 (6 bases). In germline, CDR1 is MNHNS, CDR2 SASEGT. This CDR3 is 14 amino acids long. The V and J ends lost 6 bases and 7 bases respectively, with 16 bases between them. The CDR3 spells CASRKTGNGQPQHF. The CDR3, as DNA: TGTGCCAGCAGGAAAACAGGGAATGGGCAGCCCCAGCATTTT.

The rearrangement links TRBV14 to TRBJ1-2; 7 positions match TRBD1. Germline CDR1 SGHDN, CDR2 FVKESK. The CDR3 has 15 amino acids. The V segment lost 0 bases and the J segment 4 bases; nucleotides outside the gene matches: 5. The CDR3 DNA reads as TGTGCCAGCAGCCAAGATGCCGAGGGGGCCTATGGCTACACCTTC. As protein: CASSQDAEGAYGYTF.

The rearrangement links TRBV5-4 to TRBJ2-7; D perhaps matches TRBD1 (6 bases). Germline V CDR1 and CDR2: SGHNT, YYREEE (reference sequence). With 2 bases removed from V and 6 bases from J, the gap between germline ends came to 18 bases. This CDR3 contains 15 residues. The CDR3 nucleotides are TGTGCCAGCAGCTTTTCCCTCATCGTGGGGGCCGAGCAGTACTTC. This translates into CASSFSLIVGAEQYF.

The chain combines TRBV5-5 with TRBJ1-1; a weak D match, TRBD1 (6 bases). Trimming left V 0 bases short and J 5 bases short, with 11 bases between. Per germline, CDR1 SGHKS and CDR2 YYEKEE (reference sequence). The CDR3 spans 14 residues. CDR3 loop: CASSLVGGQTEAFF. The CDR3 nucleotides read TGTGCCAGCAGCTTGGTAGGGGGTCAAACTGAAGCTTTCTTT. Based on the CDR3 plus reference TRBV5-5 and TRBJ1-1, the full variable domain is DAGVTQSPTHLIKTRGQQVTLRCSPISGHKSVSWYQQVLGQGPQFIFQYYEKEERGRGNFPDRFSARQFPNYSSELNVNALLLGDSALYLCASSLVGGQTEAFFGQGTRLTVV.

The DNA of the CDR3 is TGTGCCAGCCGAACCAACCGAGGCGAGCAGTACTTC. Translation gives CASRTNRGEQYF. V gene TRBV2 combines with J gene TRBJ2-7, with unresolved D. The ends were cut back, 8 bases at V and 6 bases at J, with 14 bases in the middle. There are 12 residues in the CDR3. Germline values: CDR1 SNHLY, CDR2 FYNNEI. The full variable domain, with the rest looked up from reference TRBV2 and TRBJ2-7, is EPEVTQTPSHQVTQMGQEVILRCVPISNHLYFYWYRQILGQKVEFLVSFYNNEISEKSEIFDDQFSVERPDGSNFTLKIRSTKLEDSAMYFCASRTNRGEQYFGPGTRLTVT.

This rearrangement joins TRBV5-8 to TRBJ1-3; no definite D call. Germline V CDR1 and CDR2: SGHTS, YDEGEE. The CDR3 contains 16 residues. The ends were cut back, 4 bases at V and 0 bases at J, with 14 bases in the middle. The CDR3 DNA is TGTGCCAGCAGCGCCGTCCCGAGATCCTCTGGAAACACCATATATTTT. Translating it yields CASSAVPRSSGNTIYF.

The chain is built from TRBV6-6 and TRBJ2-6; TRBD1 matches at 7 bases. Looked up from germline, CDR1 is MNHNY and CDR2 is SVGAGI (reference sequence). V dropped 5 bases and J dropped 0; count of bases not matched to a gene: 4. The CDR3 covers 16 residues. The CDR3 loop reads CASSPDRDSGANVLTF. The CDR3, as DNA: TGTGCCAGCAGTCCTGACAGGGACTCTGGGGCCAACGTCCTGACTTTC.

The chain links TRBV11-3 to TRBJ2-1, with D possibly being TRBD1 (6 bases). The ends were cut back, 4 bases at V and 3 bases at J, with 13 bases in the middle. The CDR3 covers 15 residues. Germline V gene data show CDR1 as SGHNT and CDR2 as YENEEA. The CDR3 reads CASSSTGSYYNEQFF. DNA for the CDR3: TGTGCCAGCAGCTCTACAGGGTCTTACTACAATGAGCAGTTCTTC.

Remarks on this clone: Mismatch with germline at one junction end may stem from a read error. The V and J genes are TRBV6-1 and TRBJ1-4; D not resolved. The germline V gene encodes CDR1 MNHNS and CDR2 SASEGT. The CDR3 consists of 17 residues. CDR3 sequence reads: CASSELRKRGSPFRSVF. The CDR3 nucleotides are TGTGCCAGCAGTGAATTAAGGAAGCGGGGATCCCCGTTCCGCTCGGTTTTT.

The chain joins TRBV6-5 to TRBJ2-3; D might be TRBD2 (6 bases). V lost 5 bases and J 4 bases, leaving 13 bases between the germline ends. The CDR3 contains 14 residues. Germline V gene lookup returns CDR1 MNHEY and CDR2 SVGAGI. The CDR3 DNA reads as TGTGCCAGCAGTCGGGGACTGACGGCAGATACGCAGTATTTT. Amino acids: CASSRGLTADTQYF.

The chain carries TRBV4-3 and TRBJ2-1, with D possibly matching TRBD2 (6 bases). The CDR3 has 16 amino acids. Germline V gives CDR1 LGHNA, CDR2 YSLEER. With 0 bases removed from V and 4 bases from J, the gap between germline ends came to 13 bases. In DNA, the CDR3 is TGCGCCAGCAGCCAAGATCTAGCGCAAAAATACAATGAGCAGTTCTTC. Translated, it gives CASSQDLAQKYNEQFF.

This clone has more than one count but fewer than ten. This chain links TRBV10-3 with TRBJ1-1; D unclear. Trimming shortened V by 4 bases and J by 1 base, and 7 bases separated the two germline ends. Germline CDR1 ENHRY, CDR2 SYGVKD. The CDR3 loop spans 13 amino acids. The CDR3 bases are TGTGCCATCAGTGTTCAGGAGAACACTGAAGCTTTCTTT. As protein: CAISVQENTEAFF.

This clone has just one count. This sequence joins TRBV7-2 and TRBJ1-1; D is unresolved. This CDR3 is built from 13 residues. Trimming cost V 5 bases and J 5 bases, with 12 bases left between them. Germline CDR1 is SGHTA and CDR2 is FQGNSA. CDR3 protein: CASSVRTGTEAFF. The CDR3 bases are TGTGCCAGCAGCGTCCGGACGGGGACTGAAGCTTTCTTT.

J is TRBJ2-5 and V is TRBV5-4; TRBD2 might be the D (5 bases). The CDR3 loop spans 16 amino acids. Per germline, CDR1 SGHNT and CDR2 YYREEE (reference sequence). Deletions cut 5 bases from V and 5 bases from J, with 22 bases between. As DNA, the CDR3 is TGTGCCAGCAGACCTCAAGTTGCAGAGTCGGGGGAGACCCAGTACTTC. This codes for CASRPQVAESGETQYF.

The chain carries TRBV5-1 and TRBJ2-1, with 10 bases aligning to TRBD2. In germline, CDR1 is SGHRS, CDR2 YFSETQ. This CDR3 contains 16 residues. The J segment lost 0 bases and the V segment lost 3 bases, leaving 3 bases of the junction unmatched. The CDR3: CASSSTSGVSYNEQFF. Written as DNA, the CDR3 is TGCGCCAGCAGCTCCACTAGCGGGGTCTCCTACAATGAGCAGTTCTTC.

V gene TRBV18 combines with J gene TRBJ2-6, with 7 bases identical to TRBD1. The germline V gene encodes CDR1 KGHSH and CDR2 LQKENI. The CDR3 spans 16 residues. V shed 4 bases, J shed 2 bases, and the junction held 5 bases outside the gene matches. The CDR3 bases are TGTGCCAGCTCACTAATCGGGACAGCTGGGGCCAACGTCCTGACTTTC. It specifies CASSLIGTAGANVLTF.

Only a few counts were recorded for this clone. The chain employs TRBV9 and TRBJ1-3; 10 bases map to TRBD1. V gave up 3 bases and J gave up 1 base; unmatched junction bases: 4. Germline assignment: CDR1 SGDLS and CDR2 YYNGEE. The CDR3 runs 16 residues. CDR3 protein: CASSGRQGASGNTIYF. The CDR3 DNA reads TGTGCCAGCAGCGGGAGACAGGGGGCGTCTGGAAACACCATATATTTT.

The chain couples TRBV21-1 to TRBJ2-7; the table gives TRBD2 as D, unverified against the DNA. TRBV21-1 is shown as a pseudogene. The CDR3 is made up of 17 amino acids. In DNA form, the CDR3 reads TGTGCCAGCAGCAAAGGCCATAGCGGGAGGGCCTCCTACGAGCAGTACTTC. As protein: CASSKGHSGRASYEQYF.

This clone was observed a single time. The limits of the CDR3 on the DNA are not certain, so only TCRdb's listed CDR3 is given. The CDR3 sequence: CASSWGAGTGLFF. V gene TRBV5-4 combines with J gene TRBJ2-1; the DNA was not compared with TRBD1, the D call given in the table. The CDR3 adds up to 13 amino acids, both ends counted. The germline CDR1 and CDR2 sequences are SGHNT and YYREEE (reference sequence).

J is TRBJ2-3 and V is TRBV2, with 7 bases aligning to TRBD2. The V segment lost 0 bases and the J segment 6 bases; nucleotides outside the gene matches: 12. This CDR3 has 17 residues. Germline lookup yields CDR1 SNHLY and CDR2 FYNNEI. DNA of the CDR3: TGTGCCAGCAGTGAAGCTTGGGGGAGGAAGCGGGACGATACGCAGTATTTT. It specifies CASSEAWGRKRDDTQYF. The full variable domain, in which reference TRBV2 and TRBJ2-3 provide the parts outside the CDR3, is EPEVTQTPSHQVTQMGQEVILRCVPISNHLYFYWYRQILGQKVEFLVSFYNNEISEKSEIFDDQFSVERPDGSNFTLKIRSTKLEDSAMYFCASSEAWGRKRDDTQYFGPGTRLTVL.